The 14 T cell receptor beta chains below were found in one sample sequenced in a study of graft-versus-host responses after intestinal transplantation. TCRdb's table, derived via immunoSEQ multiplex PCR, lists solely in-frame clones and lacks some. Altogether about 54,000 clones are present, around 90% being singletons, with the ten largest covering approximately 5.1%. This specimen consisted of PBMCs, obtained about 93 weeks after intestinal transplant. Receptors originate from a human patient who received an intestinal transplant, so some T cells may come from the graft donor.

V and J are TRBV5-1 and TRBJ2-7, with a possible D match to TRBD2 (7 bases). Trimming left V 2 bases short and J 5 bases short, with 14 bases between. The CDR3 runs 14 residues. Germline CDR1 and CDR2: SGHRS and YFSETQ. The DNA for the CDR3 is TGCGCCAGCAGCTTCGCAGGGGAGGGAGACGAGCAGTACTTC. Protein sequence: CASSFAGEGDEQYF.

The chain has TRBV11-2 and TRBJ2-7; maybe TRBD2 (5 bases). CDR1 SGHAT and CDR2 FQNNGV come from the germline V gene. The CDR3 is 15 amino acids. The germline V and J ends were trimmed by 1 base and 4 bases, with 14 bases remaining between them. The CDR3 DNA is TGTGCCAGCAGCTTAGTTACGGGGAGAGGGTACGAGCAGTACTTC. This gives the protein CASSLVTGRGYEQYF.

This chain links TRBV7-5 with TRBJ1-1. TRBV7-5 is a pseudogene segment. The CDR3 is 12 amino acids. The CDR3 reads CASSWVNTEAFF. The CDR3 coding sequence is TGTGCCAGCTCGTGGGTGAACACTGAAGCTTTCTTT.

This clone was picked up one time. The CDR3 is CASSPRRTGFYEQYF. The CDR3 DNA is TGTGCCAGTAGCCCCAGGAGAACAGGTTTCTACGAGCAGTACTTC. The rearrangement links TRBV19 to TRBJ2-7; the D gene is possibly TRBD1 (5 bases). The germline V and J ends were trimmed by 6 bases and 3 bases, with 18 bases remaining between them. The CDR3 is made up of 15 amino acids. Germline lookup yields CDR1 LNHDA and CDR2 SQIVND (reference sequence). The variable domain in full, completed from reference TRBV19 and TRBJ2-7, reads DGGITQSPKYLFRKEGQNVTLSCEQNLNHDAMYWYRQDPGQGLRLIYYSQIVNDFQKGDIAEGYSVSREKKESFPLTVTSAQKNPTAFYLCASSPRRTGFYEQYFGPGTRLTVT.

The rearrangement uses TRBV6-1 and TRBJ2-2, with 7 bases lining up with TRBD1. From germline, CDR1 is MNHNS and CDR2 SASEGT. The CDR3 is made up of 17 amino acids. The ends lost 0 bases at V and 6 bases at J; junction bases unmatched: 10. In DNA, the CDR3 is TGTGCCAGCAGTGAAGCGATCCTCCGACAGGGCTCCGGGGAGCTGTTTTTT. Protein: CASSEAILRQGSGELFF.

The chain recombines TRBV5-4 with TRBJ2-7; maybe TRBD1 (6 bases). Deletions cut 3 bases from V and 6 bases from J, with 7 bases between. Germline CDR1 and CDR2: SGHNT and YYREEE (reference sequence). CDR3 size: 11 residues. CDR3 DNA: TGTGCCAGCAGCTCAGGGGTCGAGCAGTACTTC. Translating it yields CASSSGVEQYF.

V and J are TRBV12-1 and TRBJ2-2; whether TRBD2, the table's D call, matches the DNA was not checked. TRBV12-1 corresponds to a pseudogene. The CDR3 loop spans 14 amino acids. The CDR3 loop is CASSPPNGTGELFF. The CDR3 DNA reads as TGTGCCAGCAGCCCACCCAACGGCACCGGGGAGCTGTTTTTT.

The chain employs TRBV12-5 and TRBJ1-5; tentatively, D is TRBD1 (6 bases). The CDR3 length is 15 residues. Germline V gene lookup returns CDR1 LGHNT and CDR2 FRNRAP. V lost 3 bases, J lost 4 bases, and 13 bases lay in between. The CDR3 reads CASGLEQGYNQPQHF. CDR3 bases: TGTGCTAGTGGTTTAGAACAGGGTTATAATCAGCCCCAGCATTTT.

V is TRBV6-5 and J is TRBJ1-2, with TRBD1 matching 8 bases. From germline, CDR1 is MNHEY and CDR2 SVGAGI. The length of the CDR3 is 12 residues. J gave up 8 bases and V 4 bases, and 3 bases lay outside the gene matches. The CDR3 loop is CASSWDRRGYTF. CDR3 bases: TGTGCCAGCAGTTGGGACAGGCGGGGCTACACCTTC.

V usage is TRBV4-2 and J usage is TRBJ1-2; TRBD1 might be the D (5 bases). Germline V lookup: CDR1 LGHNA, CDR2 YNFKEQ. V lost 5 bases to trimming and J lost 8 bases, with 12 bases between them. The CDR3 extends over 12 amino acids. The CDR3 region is CASSSDRRGYTF. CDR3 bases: TGTGCCAGCAGCTCCGACAGAAGAGGCTACACCTTC.

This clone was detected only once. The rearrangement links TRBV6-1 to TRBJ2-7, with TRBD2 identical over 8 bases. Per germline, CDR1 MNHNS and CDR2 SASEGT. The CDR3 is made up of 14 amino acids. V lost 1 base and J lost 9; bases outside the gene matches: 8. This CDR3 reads CASSEEVGLGGQYF. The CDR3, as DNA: TGTGCCAGCAGTGAAGAAGTGGGACTAGGGGGGCAGTACTTC.

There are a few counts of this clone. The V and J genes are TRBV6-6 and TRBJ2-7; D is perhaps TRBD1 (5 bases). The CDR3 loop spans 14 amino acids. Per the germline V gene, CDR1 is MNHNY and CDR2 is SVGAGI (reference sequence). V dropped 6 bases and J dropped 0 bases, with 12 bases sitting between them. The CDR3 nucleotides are TGTGCCAGCAGAAGCGACCAGGGCTCCTACGAGCAGTACTTC. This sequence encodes CASRSDQGSYEQYF.

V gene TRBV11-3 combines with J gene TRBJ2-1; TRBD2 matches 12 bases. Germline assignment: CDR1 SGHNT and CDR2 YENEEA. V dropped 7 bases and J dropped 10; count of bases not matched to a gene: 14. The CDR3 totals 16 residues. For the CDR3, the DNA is TGTGCCAGCACTAACTCTGCTGGACTAGCGGGGAGAGAGCAGTTCTTC. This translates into CASTNSAGLAGREQFF.

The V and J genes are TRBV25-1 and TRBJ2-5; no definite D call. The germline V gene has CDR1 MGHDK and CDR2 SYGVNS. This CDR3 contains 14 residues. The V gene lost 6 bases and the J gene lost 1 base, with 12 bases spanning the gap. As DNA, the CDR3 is TGTGCCAGCAGCGATAACACCGTCCAAGAGACCCAGTACTTC. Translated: CASSDNTVQETQYF.